The sequence of this T cell receptor (beta chain) was determined in a study of spatial heterogeneity in lung cancer. MiXCR, run by TCRdb on the 5' RACE reads, gives a single entry per CDR3 protein. Of 18,000 or so distinct CDR3 sequences in the sample, more than 6.5% were seen once. Study results and caveats: For expanded intratumoral alpha and beta TCRs, counts tracked tumor mutation counts.

The germline V gene has CDR1 SGHRS and CDR2 YFSETQ. There are 15 residues in the CDR3. V was cut by 4 bases and J by 6 bases, with 17 bases left in between. Time point specified: sample taken at primary tumor resection. Sequencing of whole RNA from tumor, nontumor lung or frozen PBMC involved no sorting. By share, this clonotype counts as medium-sized (0.01 to 0.1%). Its antigen is undetermined. Material: lung tumor tissue, obtained at surgery. This TCR was recovered from a female donor with early-stage non-small cell lung cancer. The rearrangement links TRBV5-1 to TRBJ2-1, with no clear D. CDR3: CASSPAPGSGNEQFF. Written as DNA, the CDR3 is TGCGCCAGCAGCCCTGCTCCGGGCTCGGGCAATGAGCAGTTCTTC.